Listed here are 15 T cell receptor beta chains from one sample, sequenced in a study of T cells in localized non-small cell lung cancer. The assay was immunoSEQ multiplex PCR, and TCRdb's table has in-frame clones only and misses some. The table lists 12,000 to 15,000 clones, roughly 84% of them singletons. Here the sequenced sample was peripheral blood, taken before any cancer treatment. These receptors were collected from a female donor at least 60 years old with stage I squamous cell lung carcinoma.

The chain is built from TRBV7-6 and TRBJ1-4, with a tentative D call TRBD1 (5 bases). Germline loops: CDR1 SGHVS, CDR2 FNYEAQ. The CDR3 has 14 amino acids. The V gene lost 1 base and the J gene lost 8 bases, with 11 bases spanning the gap. For the CDR3, the DNA is TGTGCCAGCAGCTTAGGGGGGAGAGGAGAAAAACTGTTTTTT. It yields the protein CASSLGGRGEKLFF.

In nucleotides, the CDR3 is TGCGCCAGCAGCCAAGTAGGCCTGAGGGAGCAGTTCTTC. Translating gives CASSQVGLREQFF. V is TRBV4-1 and J is TRBJ2-1; D call uncertain. The CDR3 loop spans 13 amino acids. V lost 1 base to trimming and J lost 10 bases, with 11 bases between them. Germline values: CDR1 MGHRA, CDR2 YSYEKL.

The rearrangement links TRBV6-5 to TRBJ2-1; D unclear. The CDR3 loop spans 13 amino acids. The V gene lost 2 bases and the J gene lost 8 bases, with 10 bases spanning the gap. Per germline, CDR1 MNHEY and CDR2 SVGAGI. As DNA, the CDR3 is TGTGCCAGCAGTTACAGGGTATATCATGAGCAGTTCTTC. It encodes CASSYRVYHEQFF.

The rearrangement joins TRBV27 to TRBJ1-1; D is uncertain. Germline-derived CDR1 and CDR2 are MNHEY and SMNVEV (reference sequence). The V end lost 7 bases, the J end lost 0 bases, and 15 bases lay between the germline ends. There are 15 residues in the CDR3. CDR3 sequence: CASKVGSTVNTEAFF. The CDR3 nucleotides read TGTGCCAGCAAAGTCGGGAGTACCGTGAACACTGAAGCTTTCTTT.

V is TRBV9 and J is TRBJ2-3, with D possibly matching TRBD2 (5 bases). The germline gives CDR1 SGDLS, CDR2 YYNGEE. Trimming stripped 1 base from V and 1 base from J, with 10 bases between. The CDR3 covers 15 residues. CDR3 DNA sequence: TGTGCCAGCAGCGTAAGAAGCGGAGGCACAGATACGCAGTATTTT. Residues: CASSVRSGGTDTQYF.

V and J are TRBV29-1 and TRBJ2-5; D is ambiguous. V was pared by 3 bases and J by 1 base, with 9 bases between. CDR1 is SQVTM, CDR2 ANQGSEA, per germline. The CDR3 totals 13 residues. The CDR3 is CSVDSGFQETQYF. DNA of the CDR3: TGCAGCGTTGACAGTGGCTTCCAAGAGACCCAGTACTTC. The variable domain in full, completed from reference TRBV29-1 and TRBJ2-5, reads SAVISQKPSRDICQRGTSLTIQCQVDSQVTMMFWYRQQPGQSLTLIATANQGSEATYESGFVIDKFPISRPNLTFSTLTVSNMSPEDSSIYLCSVDSGFQETQYFGPGTRLLVL.

This chain uses TRBV30 with TRBJ2-7; TRBD2 matches 11 bases. The CDR3 is made up of 16 amino acids. V dropped 2 bases and J dropped 3; count of bases not matched to a gene: 9. Germline assignment: CDR1 GTSNPN and CDR2 SVGIG (reference sequence). As DNA, the CDR3 is TGTGCCTGGAGTAAGTTTGCTAGCGGGAGGATCTACGAGCAGTACTTC. Its protein product is CAWSKFASGRIYEQYF.

This chain uses TRBV6-1 with TRBJ1-3, with TRBD1 matching over 10 bases. The V and J ends lost 7 bases and 3 bases, in that order; junction bases with no gene match: 6. The CDR3 length is 15 residues. Germline CDR1 and CDR2: MNHNS and SASEGT. The CDR3 region has the DNA TGTGCCAGCATTCCGACAGGGGGCATTGGAAACACCATATATTTT. This codes for CASIPTGGIGNTIYF.

V gene TRBV6-6 combines with J gene TRBJ1-2; D is uncertain. The CDR3 length is 13 residues. With 4 bases removed from V and 4 bases from J, the gap between germline ends came to 10 bases. The V gene's germline CDR1 is MNHNY and CDR2 SVGAGI (reference sequence). The CDR3 bases are TGTGCCAGCAGTTTGGGGTTCAGCTATGGCTACACCTTC. The encoded protein is CASSLGFSYGYTF.

This chain links TRBV7-2 with TRBJ2-5; no definite D call. CDR1 is SGHTA and CDR2 is FQGNSA in the germline V gene. V lost 5 bases, J lost 7 bases, and 8 bases lay in between. The CDR3 sequence is 11 residues long. CDR3 residues: CASSSRATQYF. The CDR3 DNA sequence: TGTGCCAGCAGCAGTAGGGCGACCCAGTACTTC.

CDR3 bases: TGCGCCAGCAGCTTGAATCCTCTTCTAGCCTCTGGAAACACCATATATTTT. This gives the protein CASSLNPLLASGNTIYF. V is TRBV5-1 and J is TRBJ1-3; D call uncertain. V lost 1 base and J lost 0, with 14 bases in between. Per the germline V gene, CDR1 is SGHRS and CDR2 is YFSETQ. This CDR3 is built from 17 residues.

This clone was counted between two and nine times. This chain uses TRBV12-5 with TRBJ2-5; 8 nucleotides agree with TRBD1. Germline assignment: CDR1 LGHNT and CDR2 FRNRAP. The length of the CDR3 is 16 residues. After removal of 6 bases from V and 4 bases from J, the junction contained 13 bases not matched to a gene. The CDR3 DNA reads TGTGCTAGTGGCGGACGGACAGGGTCGGAGGGAGAGACCCAGTACTTC. Its protein is CASGGRTGSEGETQYF.

The chain recombines TRBV5-1 with TRBJ2-1, with D tentatively TRBD2 (6 bases). The V gene lost 3 bases and the J gene lost 2 bases, with 12 bases spanning the gap. The CDR3 loop spans 15 amino acids. CDR1 and CDR2 from the germline V gene are SGHRS and YFSETQ. The CDR3: CASSSRLDPYNEQFF. The CDR3 nucleotides read TGCGCCAGCAGCTCTCGACTAGACCCCTACAATGAGCAGTTCTTC.

The chain combines TRBV18 with TRBJ2-7; D might be TRBD1 (6 bases). The CDR3 length is 16 residues. With 0 bases removed from V and 3 bases from J, the gap between germline ends came to 15 bases. CDR1 KGHSH and CDR2 LQKENI come from the germline V gene. The CDR3 reads CASSPPAGAANYEQYF. DNA of the CDR3: TGTGCCAGCTCACCACCGGCAGGGGCCGCTAACTACGAGCAGTACTTC.

The V and J genes are TRBV5-4 and TRBJ2-5; TRBD1 matches 7 bases. Trimming cost V 2 bases and J 4 bases; bases outside gene matches: 5. CDR1 SGHNT and CDR2 YYREEE come from the germline V gene (reference sequence). CDR3 length equals 14 residues. The CDR3 bases are TGTGCCAGCAGCTTTCTACAGGGGAGAGAGACCCAGTACTTC. This gives the protein CASSFLQGRETQYF.